One sample yielded the 20 T cell receptor beta chains listed below, sequenced in a study of blood T cell repertoires in COVID-19. Sequenced by immunoSEQ multiplex PCR; TCRdb stores in-frame clones only, minus some. The top ten clones hold over 12% of a sample with just over 150,000 clones, 85% to 90% of them seen once. The sequenced sample was peripheral blood. The receptors here all came from a woman aged 40 to 55 with acute or convalescent COVID-19.

The J gene is TRBJ2-2, the V gene TRBV2; a possible D gene is TRBD2 (5 bases). CDR3 length: 13 residues. V was cut by 6 bases and J by 6 bases, with 11 bases left in between. Germline V gene sequence: CDR1 SNHLY, CDR2 FYNNEI. DNA for the CDR3: TGTGCCAGCAGGGAGGATGTAGCCGGGGAGCTGTTTTTT. Its protein product is CASREDVAGELFF.

The J gene is TRBJ2-7, the V gene TRBV30; TRBD2 matches at 9 bases. The ends lost 4 bases at V and 6 bases at J; junction bases unmatched: 10. The CDR3 runs to 14 residues. Germline V gene data show CDR1 as GTSNPN and CDR2 as SVGIG (reference sequence). The CDR3 is CAWNPAGGVIEQYF. CDR3 in DNA: TGTGCCTGGAATCCAGCGGGAGGTGTTATCGAGCAGTACTTC.

The chain recombines TRBV21-1 with TRBJ1-4; the table names TRBD1, a call not compared with the DNA. TRBV21-1 is tagged as a pseudogene. The length of the CDR3 is 15 residues. The chain's CDR3 is CASSISTGPNEKLFF. The CDR3 DNA reads TGTGCCAGCAGCATCTCGACAGGGCCGAATGAAAAACTGTTTTTT.

The rearrangement joins TRBV7-9 to TRBJ2-3; a weak D match, TRBD2 (6 bases). The CDR3 totals 14 residues. The germline V gene encodes CDR1 SEHNR and CDR2 FQNEAQ (reference sequence). V lost 6 bases and J 3 bases, leaving 13 bases between the germline ends. The CDR3 nucleotides read TGTGCCAGCAGTTATGGGACTGCAACAGATACGCAGTATTTT. Its translation is CASSYGTATDTQYF.

CDR3 residues: CATSDTLTGGEQYF. Here the CDR3 DNA reads TGTGCCACCAGTGATACACTAACCGGGGGGGAGCAGTACTTC. V gene TRBV24-1 combines with J gene TRBJ2-7; TRBD2 matches 7 bases. Germline trimming cut 3 bases from V and 7 bases from J; bases unmatched to any gene: 8. Germline loops: CDR1 KGHDR, CDR2 SFDVKD. This CDR3 has 14 amino acids.

The J gene is TRBJ1-4, the V gene TRBV28; D not certain. The CDR3 has 17 residues. Trimming removed 6 bases at V and 3 bases at J, with 20 bases between. Per germline, CDR1 MDHEN and CDR2 SYDVKM. CDR3 protein: CASSPPGSRNANEKLFF. The DNA for the CDR3 is TGTGCCAGCAGCCCGCCGGGGAGCCGCAATGCTAATGAAAAACTGTTTTTT.

J is TRBJ1-5 and V is TRBV6-5; tentative D call: TRBD1 (6 bases). The CDR3 is 14 residues long. Germline CDR1 is MNHEY and CDR2 is SVGAGI. V gave up 0 bases and J gave up 9 bases, with 12 bases separating them. The CDR3 here is CASSYSGGIGPQHF. The CDR3 coding sequence is TGTGCCAGCAGTTACTCAGGGGGTATAGGGCCCCAGCATTTT.

This chain joins TRBV18 and TRBJ2-7; D is possibly TRBD1 (5 bases). V shed 4 bases and J shed 7 bases, with 14 bases lying between them. Germline V gene data show CDR1 as KGHSH and CDR2 as LQKENI. This CDR3 region has 13 residues. The CDR3 DNA reads as TGTGCCAGCTCACGAGAGACAGCATCGGAGCAGTACTTC. Its translation: CASSRETASEQYF.

The V call is TRBV9, the J call TRBJ2-7; 8 bases line up with TRBD1. J was trimmed by 6 bases and V by 4 bases; bases with no gene match: 15. The germline V gene has CDR1 SGDLS and CDR2 YYNGEE. The CDR3 runs 16 residues. CDR3 residues: CASSPSPNPTGAEQYF. As DNA, the CDR3 is TGTGCCAGCAGCCCTAGCCCCAATCCGACAGGGGCCGAGCAGTACTTC.

The chain links TRBV5-1 to TRBJ1-4; D gene ambiguous. Germline-derived CDR1 and CDR2 are SGHRS and YFSETQ. The V end was cut by 3 bases, the J end by 0 bases, with 12 bases between. This CDR3 has 16 amino acids. CDR3 nucleotide sequence: TGCGCCAGCAGCTCACGGACTGGTTCAACTAATGAAAAACTGTTTTTT. Protein product: CASSSRTGSTNEKLFF.

Turning to this clone: Other DNA sequences in this specimen translate into the identical CDR3. CDR3 in DNA: TGTGCCAGCAGCGTAGGACAGGTGAACACTGAAGCTTTCTTT. Amino acids: CASSVGQVNTEAFF. This chain uses TRBV9 with TRBJ1-1, with a tentative D call TRBD1 (6 bases). This CDR3 region has 14 residues. V dropped 0 bases and J dropped 0 bases, with 6 bases sitting between them. Germline assignment: CDR1 SGDLS and CDR2 YYNGEE. The full variable domain, rest sourced from reference TRBV9 and TRBJ1-1, is DSGVTQTPKHLITATGQRVTLRCSPRSGDLSVYWYQQSLDQGLQFLIQYYNGEERAKGNILERFSAQQFPDLHSELNLSSLELGDSALYFCASSVGQVNTEAFFGQGTRLTVV.

The gene calls are TRBV5-1 and TRBJ1-1; 9 bases align to TRBD1. The CDR3 is 15 residues long. Trimming took 0 bases from V and 4 from J; bases not matched to a gene: 4. From germline, CDR1 is SGHRS and CDR2 YFSETQ. The CDR3 here is CASSLGGQGGTEAFF. The CDR3 DNA follows: TGCGCCAGCAGCTTGGGGGGACAGGGAGGCACTGAAGCTTTCTTT.

V gene TRBV30 combines with J gene TRBJ2-7, with D possibly TRBD2 on 7 matching bases. V shed 0 bases and J shed 10 bases, with 10 bases lying between them. Looked up from germline, CDR1 is GTSNPN and CDR2 is SVGIG (reference sequence). The CDR3 runs to 11 residues. DNA for the CDR3: TGTGCCTGGAGTGTAAGGGGGGGTCAGTACTTC. Translated: CAWSVRGGQYF.

The chain couples TRBV5-5 to TRBJ1-1, with D hard to call. Germline-derived CDR1 and CDR2 are SGHKS and YYEKEE (reference sequence). V was shortened by 4 bases and J by 3 bases, with 19 bases between the two germline ends. This CDR3 spans 16 amino acids. CDR3 loop: CASSGLGWSGDTEAFF. The CDR3, as DNA: TGTGCCAGCAGCGGACTGGGGTGGAGCGGGGACACTGAAGCTTTCTTT.

This chain connects TRBV18 to TRBJ1-6, with 7 bases that match TRBD1. Germline values: CDR1 KGHSH, CDR2 LQKENI. The CDR3 contains 15 residues. Trimming cost V 5 bases and J 5 bases; bases outside gene matches: 6. CDR3 DNA sequence: TGTGCCAGCTCATCGATGGGACAGAATAATTCACCCCTCCACTTT. Translation gives CASSSMGQNNSPLHF. The variable domain in full, completed from reference TRBV18 and TRBJ1-6, reads NAGVMQNPRHLVRRRGQEARLRCSPMKGHSHVYWYRQLPEEGLKFMVYLQKENIIDESGMPKERFSAEFPKEGPSILRIQQVVRGDSAAYFCASSSMGQNNSPLHFGNGTRLTVT.

The J gene is TRBJ1-2, the V gene TRBV7-9; unclear D gene. Trimming took off 2 bases at V and 1 base at J, with 5 bases between the two ends. Germline CDR1 reads SEHNR; CDR2 reads FQNEAQ (reference sequence). The CDR3 length is 13 residues. CDR3 sequence (DNA): TGTGCCAGCAGCTTATCCCTTAACTATGGCTACACCTTC. Translation gives CASSLSLNYGYTF. Together with reference TRBV7-9 and TRBJ1-2, the CDR3 gives the full variable domain: DTGVSQNPRHKITKRGQNVTFRCDPISEHNRLYWYRQTLGQGPEFLTYFQNEAQLEKSRLLSDRFSAERPKGSFSTLEIQRTEQGDSAMYLCASSLSLNYGYTFGSGTRLTVV.

In the case of this clone: This specimen includes other DNA sequences encoding the same CDR3. The chain employs TRBV24-1 and TRBJ2-3; D possibly corresponds to TRBD2 (6 bases). Germline V gene sequence: CDR1 KGHDR, CDR2 SFDVKD. Trimming shortened V by 9 bases and J by 0 bases, and 6 bases separated the two germline ends. The CDR3 is 12 residues long. CDR3 DNA: TGTGCCACCGGGGGGAGCACAGATACGCAGTATTTT. Translating gives CATGGSTDTQYF.

The chain joins TRBV28 to TRBJ1-4; 8 bases align to TRBD1. Trimming cost V 2 bases and J 0 bases; bases outside gene matches: 5. Per germline, CDR1 MDHEN and CDR2 SYDVKM. CDR3 length: 17 amino acids. The CDR3 DNA reads as TGTGCCAGCAGTTTAGGACAGGGCAGTTCAACTAATGAAAAACTGTTTTTT. It codes for CASSLGQGSSTNEKLFF.

V and J are TRBV13 and TRBJ2-3; 8 bases fit TRBD1. Germline V gives CDR1 PRHDT, CDR2 FYEKMQ (reference sequence). Germline trimming cut 3 bases from V and 3 bases from J; bases unmatched to any gene: 5. The CDR3 contains 15 residues. The CDR3: CASSFPGTGTDTQYF. The DNA for the CDR3 is TGTGCCAGCAGCTTCCCCGGGACAGGAACAGATACGCAGTATTTT.

The V gene is TRBV19, the J gene TRBJ2-2; no definite D call. V lost 2 bases and J 6 bases, leaving 19 bases between the germline ends. CDR1 LNHDA and CDR2 SQIVND come from the germline V gene (reference sequence). This CDR3 spans 17 amino acids. The CDR3: CASSIRPGLILSGELFF. As DNA, the CDR3 is TGTGCCAGTAGTATAAGGCCAGGATTGATTCTTTCCGGGGAGCTGTTTTTT.